Detailed here is one TCR beta chain. Other DNA sequences of this sample code for an identical CDR3. This sample was included in a study of T cell responses to AZD1222 COVID-19 vaccine. Germline CDR1 reads MNHEY; CDR2 reads SVGAGI. The junction had 0 bases not matched to a gene; V was cut back by 0 bases and J by 1 base. The CDR3 has 15 amino acids. Method: immunoSEQ multiplex PCR; TCRdb's copy keeps in-frame clones and lacks some. The table shows over 45,000 clones, with around nine tenths occurring only once. Sequences were derived from peripheral blood, sampled on day 0 of AZD1222 vaccination. The sequence was obtained from an adult in good health. The chain has TRBV6-5 and TRBJ2-7; 10 bases fit TRBD2. The CDR3 coding sequence is TGTGCCAGCAGTTACTCAGCGGGGGGGTCCTACGAGCAGTACTTC. Protein sequence: CASSYSAGGSYEQYF.